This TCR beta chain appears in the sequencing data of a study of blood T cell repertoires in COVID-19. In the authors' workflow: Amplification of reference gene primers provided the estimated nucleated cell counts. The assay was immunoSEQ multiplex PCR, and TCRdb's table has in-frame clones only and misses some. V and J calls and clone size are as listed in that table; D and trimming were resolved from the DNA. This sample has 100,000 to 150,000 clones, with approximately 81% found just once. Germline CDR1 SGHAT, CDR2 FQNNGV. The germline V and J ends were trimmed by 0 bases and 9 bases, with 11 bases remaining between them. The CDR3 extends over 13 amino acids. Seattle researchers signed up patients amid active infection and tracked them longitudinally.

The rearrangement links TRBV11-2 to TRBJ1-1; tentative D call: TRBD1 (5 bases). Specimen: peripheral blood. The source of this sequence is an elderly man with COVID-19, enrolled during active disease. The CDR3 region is CASSLDLTVKAFF. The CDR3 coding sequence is TGTGCCAGCAGCTTAGATCTGACAGTCAAAGCTTTCTTT.